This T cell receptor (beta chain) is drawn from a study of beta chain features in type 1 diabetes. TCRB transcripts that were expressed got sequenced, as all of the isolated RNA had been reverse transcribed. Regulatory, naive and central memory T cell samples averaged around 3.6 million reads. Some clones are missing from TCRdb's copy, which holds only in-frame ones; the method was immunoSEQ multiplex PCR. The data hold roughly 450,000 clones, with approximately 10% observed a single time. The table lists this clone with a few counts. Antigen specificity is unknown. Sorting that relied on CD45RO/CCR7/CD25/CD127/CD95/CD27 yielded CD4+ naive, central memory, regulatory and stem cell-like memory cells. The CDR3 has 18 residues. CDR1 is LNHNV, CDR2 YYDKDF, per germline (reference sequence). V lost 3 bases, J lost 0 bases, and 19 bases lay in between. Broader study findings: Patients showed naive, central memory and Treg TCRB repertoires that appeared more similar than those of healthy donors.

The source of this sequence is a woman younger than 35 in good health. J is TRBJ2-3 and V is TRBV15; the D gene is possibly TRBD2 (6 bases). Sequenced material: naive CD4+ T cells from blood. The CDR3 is CATSRDDAGRLSTDTQYF. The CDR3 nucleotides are TGTGCCACCAGCAGGGACGACGCGGGACGACTCAGCACAGATACGCAGTATTTT.